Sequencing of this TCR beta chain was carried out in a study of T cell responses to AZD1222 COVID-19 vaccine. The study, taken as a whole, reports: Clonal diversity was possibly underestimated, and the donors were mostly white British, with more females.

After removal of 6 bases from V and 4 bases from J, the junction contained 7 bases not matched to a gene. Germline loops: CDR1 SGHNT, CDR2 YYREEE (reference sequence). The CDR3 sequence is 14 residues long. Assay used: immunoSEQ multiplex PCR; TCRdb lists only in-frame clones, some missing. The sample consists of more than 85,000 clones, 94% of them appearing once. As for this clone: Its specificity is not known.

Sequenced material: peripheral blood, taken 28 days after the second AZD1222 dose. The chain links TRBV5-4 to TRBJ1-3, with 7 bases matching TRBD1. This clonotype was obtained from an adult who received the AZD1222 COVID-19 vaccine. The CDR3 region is CASKQGVEGNTIYF. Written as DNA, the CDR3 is TGTGCCAGCAAGCAGGGGGTTGAAGGAAACACCATATATTTT.